The 12 T cell receptor beta chains reported below all come from one sample, sequenced in a study of blood T cell repertoires in COVID-19. Profiling relied on immunoSEQ multiplex PCR, and the TCRdb table lists in-frame clones only, not all of them. Counted here are a few hundred thousand clones, about 88% occurring once; the ten biggest clones make up under 8.5%. Input material: peripheral blood. The receptors were gathered from a woman aged 55-69 years with COVID-19, enrolled during active disease.

This clone came up a few times. V usage is TRBV7-2 and J usage is TRBJ2-2; D perhaps matches TRBD1 (8 bases). The CDR3 runs to 17 residues. V gave up 7 bases and J gave up 0 bases, with 18 bases separating them. Germline CDR1 SGHTA, CDR2 FQGNSA. CDR3 nucleotides: TGTGCCAGCATCCAACAGGGGGGGACCGCGAACACCGGGGAGCTGTTTTTT. Amino acids: CASIQQGGTANTGELFF.

This clone was seen just once. V gene TRBV30 combines with J gene TRBJ2-1; weak D call: TRBD2 (5 bases). V lost 3 bases and J lost 4, with 16 bases in between. CDR1 and CDR2 from the germline V gene are GTSNPN and SVGIG (reference sequence). This CDR3 has 15 residues. The CDR3 nucleotides are TGTGCCTGGAGGTCTAGAGCGACTACTTACAATGAGCAGTTCTTC. Its protein product is CAWRSRATTYNEQFF. The full variable domain, its missing parts supplied by reference TRBV30 and TRBJ2-1, is SQTIHQWPATLVQPVGSPLSLECTVEGTSNPNLYWYRQAAGRGLQLLFYSVGIGQISSEVPQNLSASRPQDRQFILSSKKLLLSDSGFYLCAWRSRATTYNEQFFGPGTRLTVL.

V and J are TRBV5-1 and TRBJ1-2; unclear D gene. The germline CDR1 and CDR2 sequences are SGHRS and YFSETQ. The CDR3 contains 12 residues. Trimming stripped 0 bases from V and 8 bases from J, with 8 bases between. The CDR3 coding sequence is TGCGCCAGCAGCTTGGACGTTCGGGGCTACACCTTC. This encodes CASSLDVRGYTF. Using reference TRBV5-1 and TRBJ1-2 for the parts outside the CDR3, the full variable domain is KAGVTQTPRYLIKTRGQQVTLSCSPISGHRSVSWYQQTPGQGLQFLFEYFSETQRNKGNFPGRFSGRQFSNSRSEMNVSTLELGDSALYLCASSLDVRGYTFGSGTRLTVV.

The CDR3 sequence is CASSQIGQGGDEQFF. CDR3 nucleotide sequence: TGTGCCAGCAGCCAAATCGGACAGGGTGGGGATGAGCAGTTCTTC. V gene TRBV11-3 combines with J gene TRBJ2-1; 8 nucleotides line up with TRBD1. The V gene's germline CDR1 is SGHNT and CDR2 YENEEA. V gave up 5 bases and J gave up 8 bases; unmatched junction bases: 11. There are 15 residues in the CDR3.

This clone showed up just a few times. The J gene is TRBJ1-5, the V gene TRBV11-2; D gene uncertain. Germline V gene lookup returns CDR1 SGHAT and CDR2 FQNNGV. V was clipped by 2 bases and J by 4 bases, with 6 bases between them. The CDR3 has 13 residues. The CDR3 loop reads CASSLRENQPQHF. DNA of the CDR3: TGTGCCAGCAGCTTACGGGAGAATCAGCCCCAGCATTTT.

This sequence joins TRBV21-1 and TRBJ2-7; the table's D gene call, TRBD2, was not cross checked with the DNA. TRBV21-1 is assigned pseudogene status. This CDR3 spans 15 amino acids. The CDR3 nucleotides are TGTGCCAGCAGCACCGGGAGTGCGGGCTCCTACGAGCAGTACTTC. Amino acid sequence: CASSTGSAGSYEQYF.

The gene calls are TRBV5-6 and TRBJ1-1; TRBD1 aligns across 9 bases. From germline, CDR1 is SGHDT and CDR2 YYEEEE. The J segment lost 9 bases and the V segment lost 3 bases, leaving 6 bases of the junction unmatched. The CDR3 contains 13 residues. The CDR3 protein is CASSSGQGPKAFF. The CDR3 nucleotides read TGTGCCAGCAGCTCGGGACAGGGCCCTAAAGCTTTCTTT. The full variable domain, with the rest looked up from reference TRBV5-6 and TRBJ1-1, is DAGVTQSPTHLIKTRGQQVTLRCSPKSGHDTVSWYQQALGQGPQFIFQYYEEEERQRGNFPDRFSGHQFPNYSSELNVNALLLGDSALYLCASSSGQGPKAFFGQGTRLTVV.

The gene calls are TRBV11-3 and TRBJ2-3; D possibly corresponds to TRBD1 (6 bases). CDR3 length: 14 amino acids. CDR1 SGHNT and CDR2 YENEEA come from the germline V gene. V was shortened by 4 bases and J by 8 bases, with 16 bases between the two germline ends. CDR3 amino acids: CASSSLLDSGTQYF. In DNA, the CDR3 is TGTGCCAGCAGCTCATTATTGGACAGCGGTACGCAGTATTTT.

This clone showed up just a few times. The V call is TRBV5-4, the J call TRBJ1-2; 10 positions agree with TRBD1. Germline V gene lookup returns CDR1 SGHNT and CDR2 YYREEE (reference sequence). J gave up 8 bases and V 6 bases, and 7 bases lay outside the gene matches. The CDR3 extends over 13 amino acids. The CDR3 here is CASTGDRGGGYTF. The CDR3 DNA is TGTGCCAGCACCGGGGACAGGGGAGGAGGCTACACCTTC.

The chain links TRBV4-1 to TRBJ1-5; 8 bases align to TRBD1. The length of the CDR3 is 15 residues. V shed 3 bases, J shed 6 bases, and the junction held 7 bases outside the gene matches. Germline loops: CDR1 MGHRA, CDR2 YSYEKL. CDR3 in DNA: TGCGCCAGCAGCCAGTATACAGGGGGAACTCAGCCCCAGCATTTT. Translating gives CASSQYTGGTQPQHF.

The chain couples TRBV6-5 to TRBJ2-7, with 12 bases that match TRBD1. The germline V gene encodes CDR1 MNHEY and CDR2 SVGAGI. The CDR3 has 14 residues. The J segment lost 6 bases and the V segment lost 6 bases, leaving 6 bases of the junction unmatched. CDR3 bases: TGTGCCAGCAGAAAGGGACAGGGGGCAATCGAGCAGTACTTC. Translating it yields CASRKGQGAIEQYF.

This rearrangement joins TRBV5-4 to TRBJ2-7, with 7 bases identical to TRBD2. CDR1 and CDR2 from the germline V gene are SGHNT and YYREEE (reference sequence). The CDR3 length is 14 residues. With 5 bases clipped from V and 6 bases from J, the junction kept 11 bases outside the gene matches. The CDR3 coding sequence is TGTGCCAGCAGTTGGGGGGGGTTCCTAACCGAGCAGTACTTC. Its protein product is CASSWGGFLTEQYF.